Sequencing of this T cell receptor (beta chain) was carried out in a study of T cell repertoires in cytomegalovirus infection. Study-level background: Both a matching HLA type and CMV infection were indicated by public TCR beta signatures.

MiXCR, applied by TCRdb to the reads, yields one record per CDR3 protein. The profile shows about 440,000 distinct CDR3 sequences, around 32% of them singletons. V was pared by 0 bases and J by 2 bases, with 6 bases of the junction left unmatched. This CDR3 has 16 residues. CDR1 and CDR2 from the germline V gene are SGHRS and YFSETQ. This clonotype was sampled from a human donor in good health (CMV status not recorded). Some clones in this sample may be carry-over from other donors' samples. This chain uses TRBV5-1 with TRBJ1-1, with 8 bases aligning to TRBD1. Sequenced: PBMCs. The CDR3 here is CASSLATGGTNTEAFF. The CDR3 coding sequence is TGCGCCAGCAGCTTGGCCACAGGGGGAACTAACACTGAAGCTTTCTTT.